This T cell receptor (beta chain) derives from a study of CD8+ T cells in alopecia areata. Regarding this clone: Its cognate antigen is unknown.

Once RNA had been extracted, it was reverse transcribed into cDNA to act as the sequencing template. Data came from immunoSEQ multiplex PCR; TCRdb stores just in-frame clones and leaves some out. The sample yields roughly 250,000 clones, 60% seen once. As to treatment: oral pan-JAK inhibitor, 5-10 mg twice daily. Study observations and caveats: Scalp clonality and expanded CD8+ clones among the top 100 showed significant decreases with tofacitinib.

This TCR was recovered from a human donor with alopecia areata. The sequencing used CD4+ T cells sorted from blood, collected at roughly week 53, from a patient treated with tofacitinib.

The chain's CDR3 is CASSPSWEGNTGELFF. The CDR3 DNA reads TGTGCCAGCAGCCCCTCTTGGGAGGGGAACACCGGGGAGCTGTTTTTT. J is TRBJ2-2 and V is TRBV7-3, with 7 bases fitting TRBD2. Germline V gene data show CDR1 as SGHTA and CDR2 as FQGTGA. This CDR3 comprises 16 residues. With V trimmed by 5 bases and J by 1 base, 7 bases remained unmatched.